Shown below are 4 T cell receptor beta chains from a single sample sequenced in a study of blood T cells in healthy people across ages. A second about 6 to 12 cycle PCR used barcoded and J-beta primers. TCRdb reprocessed the 5' RACE reads via MiXCR and lists one record per CDR3 protein. The top ten clones hold under 8% of a sample with about 1,500,000 distinct CDR3 sequences, 42% of them seen once. Sequences were obtained from blood. These receptors all come from a woman aged 18 to 35 in good health.

About this clonotype: This may be a read error, as it is one base from a much larger clone. The chain employs TRBV5-5 and TRBJ2-1, with D perhaps matching TRBD1 (6 bases). Judging by the DNA end, TRBJ2-7 fits better; the J call may be wrong. The CDR3 length is 15 residues. Germline-derived CDR1 and CDR2 are SGHKS and YYEKEE (reference sequence). CDR3 region: CASSLEGGLYNEQYF. The CDR3 DNA follows: TGTGCCAGCAGCTTGGAAGGGGGTCTATACAATGAGCAGTACTTC.

This chain connects TRBV20-1 to TRBJ2-1, with D possibly matching TRBD2 (5 bases). The CDR3 has 13 amino acids. Germline V CDR1 and CDR2: DFQATT, SNEGSKA (reference sequence). V was pared by 5 bases and J by 3 bases, with 11 bases between. CDR3 loop: CSAPHRDYNEQFF. The CDR3 bases are TGCAGTGCTCCCCACCGGGACTACAATGAGCAGTTCTTC.

The V gene is TRBV20-1, the J gene TRBJ2-7; possibly TRBD2 for D (5 bases). Trimming pared 3 bases from V and 3 bases from J, leaving 9 bases between. The CDR3 loop spans 12 amino acids. Germline CDR1 reads DFQATT; CDR2 reads SNEGSKA (reference sequence). CDR3 loop: CSARASGYEQYF. In nucleotides, the CDR3 is TGCAGTGCTAGGGCCAGCGGCTACGAGCAGTACTTC.

This clonotype was recorded a few times. The V and J genes are TRBV20-1 and TRBJ2-3, with D possibly being TRBD2 (7 bases). V lost 0 bases, J lost 2 bases, and 15 bases lay in between. The CDR3 contains 16 residues. The germline gives CDR1 DFQATT, CDR2 SNEGSKA (reference sequence). CDR3 in amino acids: CSARDPRGGPTDTQYF. The CDR3 DNA sequence: TGCAGTGCTAGAGACCCCCGCGGGGGCCCCACAGATACGCAGTATTTT.